This TCR beta chain derives from a study of cytomegalovirus exposure and HLA in healthy donors (TCRdb year 2017). With regard to the full study: An earlier analysis of approximately 640 of the donors reported approximately 270 Gb of sequence data and roughly 110 million unique TCR beta sequences from around 200 million T cells. An early release that covered more than 550 HLA-typed donors contained 250 to 350 gigabases of sequencing data and tens of millions of unique TCR sequences. Among the approximately 400 genotyped donors, 81% belonged to the genetic ancestry cluster associated with self-reported Caucasian donors. The study aimed to test whether signatures of past pathogen exposure could be identified by cataloging public T cell receptors. The study used immunosequencing to profile the T cell repertoires of 670 or so subjects and linked those repertoires to cytomegalovirus serostatus. Besides the first cohort of around 670 subjects, a separate validation cohort made up of 120 different subjects was used. High-throughput TCR immunosequencing, statistical association of individual TCRs with disease status, and machine learning were combined to predict cytomegalovirus infection status. A later analysis re-analyzed previously published TCR beta repertoires from about 600 donors and added high-resolution HLA genotyping to study TCR occurrence patterns. Rather than drawing on any new phenotypic data, the later analysis identified candidate immune exposures from TCR beta sequences and the way those sequences occurred across donors. An earlier analysis of approximately 640 of the donors applied high-throughput TCR beta sequencing to assess whether each TCR beta V gene segment acted as functional or pseudogenic. Alongside the repertoire data, information on donor age, sex, ethnicity and CMV serostatus was compiled. In a later genetic analysis, genome-wide SNP genotypes for about three fifths of the 666 donors were used, and that subset was treated as a discovery cohort. Every repertoire in the discovery cohort had been generated on one and the same sequencing platform. Class I and class II HLA loci were covered by the typing at four-digit resolution. The number of typed donors differed by locus: 629-630 for A, B, C, DRB1 and DQB1; 500 to 550 for DQA1; approximately 610 for DPA1; and about 450 for DPB1. Because of strong linkage in the cohort, four or five DR-DQ haplotypes were treated as single units for association and clustering. Among around 400 genotyped donors of the cohort, an average of roughly 230,000 unique TCR beta nucleotide sequences was sequenced per donor, of which about 18% were non-productive. Overall study outcomes, separate from this receptor: The authors suggested that the approach could potentially be generalized to other disease states and immunological phenotypes. In a later analysis, most CMV-associated TCR beta chains were found to appear HLA-restricted, with HLA associations seemingly driven largely by CMV exposure. Cytomegalovirus status was reported to be diagnosed by the classifier with high specificity and sensitivity in both the original and validation cohorts. Some IMGT-functional V segments, including TRBV6-2 and TRBV6-3, could not be told apart with the 87-base-pair reads, so those segments were excluded. The sequencing pipeline was judged likely to have produced a cluster of highly shared sequence variants as a technical artifact. The only immune exposure information available for the cohort was CMV serostatus. Compared with equally common non-associated chains, HLA-associated TCR beta chains in a later analysis were more clonally expanded and had lower generation probabilities. When HLA alleles, especially DR and DQ, strongly co-occurred, TCR associations were difficult to assign to individual alleles. V-gene and J-gene trimming of TCR beta chains was associated with a missense DCLRE1C variant in a later genetic analysis, and the association was replicated in an independent cohort. This cohort had only TCR beta chains sequenced, and the lack of alpha or paired-chain data limited which features could be detected. HLA typing was unavailable for some donors at each locus, so association tests used only the typed subset. A later genetic analysis reported fewer N-insertions in productive TCRs among donors in an Asian-associated ancestry cluster than the roughly 690-donor mean. A later analysis reported that several top co-occurrence clusters appeared linked to parvovirus B19, influenza, CMV and Epstein-Barr virus. A further reported finding was that TCR beta sequences accurately predicted the HLA-A and HLA-B alleles for most subjects in the first cohort. Most TCR sequences were observed very rarely across donors, whereas some public TCRs were present in many individuals. A few of the identified cytomegalovirus-associated TCR beta chains were confirmed in vitro to be specific for cytomegalovirus antigens. A later analysis associated roughly 17,000 TCR beta sequences with specific HLA alleles at a false discovery rate of 0.05. The earlier analysis of a few hundred of the donors excluded about 16 rarely observed V segments, including chromosome 9 orphons, because counts were too low. Correlated functional status among segregating V segments might reflect linkage disequilibrium, but an unknown experimental factor could not be ruled out. A total of around 150 TCR beta chains were listed by the study as associated with cytomegalovirus. Roughly uniform sequencing depth across donors was assumed in presence/absence analyses, although this assumption may not hold. Broadly in line with IMGT annotations, most TCR beta V segments showed up in productive rearrangements about 90% or about 30% of the time in an earlier analysis of some 590 of the donors. In a later analysis, the rate of TCR association differed among HLA loci, with DRB1 alleles having the most associated TCRs and HLA-C alleles having the fewest.

Libraries were constructed by the immunoSEQ multiplex PCR assay. For the multiplex PCR, a mixture combining 60 forward primers for TCR Vbeta segments and 13 reverse primers for TCR Jbeta segments was used. The CDR3 region of rearranged TCR beta genes was amplified from genomic DNA by a multiplex PCR assay. The Illumina HiSeq System was used to sequence the amplified TCR beta libraries as 87-base-pair reads. The study's processing was this. A later analysis tallied about 77 million unique TCR beta chains across the approximately 670 repertoires, and approximately 11 million of those chains were shared by two or more donors. Raw reads were error-corrected and collapsed into unique sequences by a nearest-neighbor algorithm in which closely related sequences were merged to remove PCR and sequencing errors. To assign V, D and J gene segments, CDR3 sequences were aligned to IMGT reference sequences. For a sequence to be retained, a match of at least six nucleotides to both a V gene segment and a J gene segment was required. Rearrangements were classified as productive when the CDR3 lacked stop codons and remained in frame with V and J, and all other rearrangements were classified as non-productive. CDR3 was defined according to IMGT convention as the region running from the second conserved V-encoded cysteine to the conserved J-encoded phenylalanine. Sequences without an unambiguous match to a single V gene segment were excluded from the earlier analysis of 450 to 650 of the donors. In an earlier analysis of 587 of the donors, V segments were called functional above 56.7% productive rearrangements and were called segregating when the between-donor standard deviation exceeded 5%. A statistical classification framework was developed to diagnose cytomegalovirus status using the catalog of TCR beta chain sequences. In a later analysis, V and J genes were assigned by comparing TCR nucleotide sequences against IMGT/GENE-DB human TR gene sequences. A later analysis assigned CDR3 sequences and most-parsimonious VDJ recombination scenarios with the TCRdist pipeline. In a later analysis, every TCR beta chain was defined by the combination of its CDR3 amino acid sequence and its V-gene family, and reads without a unique V-gene family were dropped. A later analysis removed 450 to 600 highly shared, low-generation-probability nucleotide sequences to deal with suspected cross-contamination and a sequencing artifact. For each public chain, a later analysis derived a clonal expansion index from normalized ranks of inferred template counts within each repertoire. Generation probabilities in a later analysis came from a VDJ recombination model fitted to out-of-frame rearrangements, and those results were checked against IGoR. In a later analysis, hypergeometric tests were used to score TCR-TCR, TCR-HLA and TCR-CMV co-occurrence, with a repertoire-size bias correction applied to TCR pairs. False discovery rates were estimated in a later analysis by permuting HLA or CMV assignments 20 times. In a later analysis, co-occurring TCRs were grouped using DBSCAN, with TCRdist sequence similarity added in when clustering inside HLA-allele-positive subsets. For co-occurrence clustering, repertoires with fewer than 30,000 or more than 120,000 public chains were excluded, along with four or five repertoires with anomalous nucleotide sharing. The clones in this table, taken by TCRdb from immuneACCESS, are in-frame only. Not every clone is retained; where verified, under half of the shortfall comes from an unresolved V gene, and the cause of the rest is unknown. The V and J calls and clone size come from that table; D and trimming were worked out from the DNA. In this sample the table shows 65,000 or so clones, approximately 77% of which occur a single time. More than 3% of the sample goes to the ten largest clones.

Concerning this clone: Its antigen remains unidentified. One base away there is no much larger clone; base qualities are not given.

The cohort comprised more than 550 healthy bone marrow donors. Cohort members were all nominally healthy when sampled, although unrecorded immune exposures were likely present. The donor was CMV seropositive and belonged to the group of 250 to 300 seropositive cohort members. A peripheral blood sample was collected from each donor, and TCR beta sequencing was performed on peripheral blood mononuclear cells. Genomic DNA was extracted from the blood cell samples with the Qiagen DNeasy Blood Extraction Kit. From the cysteine up to the phenylalanine, the CDR3 has a length of 16 residues. Kept here is only the CDR3 DNA, which spans 48 bases and is read in frame from base 1. V is trimmed back by 2 bases and J by 8 bases, and the junction contains 14 bases that no gene match accounts for. The CDR1 and CDR2 encoded by the germline V gene (reference sequence) are GTSNPN and SVGIG.

The sequence was obtained from a woman aged 40 to 49 in good health and CMV-seropositive. Here the chain combines TRBV30 and TRBJ2-2; TRBD1 lines up with 7 middle nucleotides. The sequencing input was PBMCs. The CDR3 is CAWSPTRTGVNGELFF. The nucleotide sequence reads TGTGCCTGGAGTCCCACAAGGACAGGAGTAAATGGGGAGCTGTTTTTT.